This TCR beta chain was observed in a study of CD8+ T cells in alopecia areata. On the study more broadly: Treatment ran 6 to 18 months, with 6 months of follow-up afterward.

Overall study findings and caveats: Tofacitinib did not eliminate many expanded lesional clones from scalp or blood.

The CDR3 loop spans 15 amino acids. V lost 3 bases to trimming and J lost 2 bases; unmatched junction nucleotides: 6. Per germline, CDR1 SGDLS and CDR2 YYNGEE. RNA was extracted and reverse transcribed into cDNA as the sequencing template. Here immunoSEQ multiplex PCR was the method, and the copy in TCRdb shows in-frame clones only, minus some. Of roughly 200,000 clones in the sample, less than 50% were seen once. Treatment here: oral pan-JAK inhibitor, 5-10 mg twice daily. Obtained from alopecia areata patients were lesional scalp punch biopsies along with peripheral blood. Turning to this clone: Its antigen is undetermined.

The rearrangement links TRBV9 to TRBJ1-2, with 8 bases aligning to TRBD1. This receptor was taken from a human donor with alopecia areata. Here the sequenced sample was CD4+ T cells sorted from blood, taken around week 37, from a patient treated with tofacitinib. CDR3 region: CASSADRVQNYGYTF. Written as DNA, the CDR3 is TGTGCCAGCAGCGCGGACAGGGTACAGAACTATGGCTACACCTTC.